Listed below are T cell receptor beta chains from one sample, sequenced in a study of blood T cells in healthy people across ages. TCRdb re-called the 5' RACE reads through MiXCR, storing one row per CDR3 protein. The profile shows 600,000 to 800,000 distinct CDR3 sequences, 20% to 25% of them singletons. The sequenced material came from blood. The source of these receptors is a man between 70 and 80 years old in good health. Each CDR3 is given with its conserved first and last residue. Fields, in order: V gene, J gene, D gene, clone size, CDR3 protein, CDR3 DNA. D genes are given only for firm matches. Expanded clones get a size class; other rows say once, few or many, or leave the size out.

V gene: TRBV12-3/TRBV12-4
J gene: TRBJ1-1
D gene: .
clone size: .
CDR3 protein: CASSRRVMNTEAFF
CDR3 DNA: TGTGCCAGCAGTCGCAGGGTGATGAACACTGAAGCTTTCTTT

V gene: TRBV7-6
J gene: TRBJ2-7
D gene: .
clone size: few
CDR3 protein: CASSLEGRAYEQYF
CDR3 DNA: TGTGCCAGCAGCTTAGAGGGCAGGGCCTACGAGCAGTACTTC

V gene: TRBV12-3/TRBV12-4
J gene: TRBJ2-1
D gene: .
clone size: .
CDR3 protein: CASSFPWAEQFF
CDR3 DNA: TGTGCCAGCAGTTTCCCTTGGGCTGAGCAGTTCTTC

V gene: TRBV5-1
J gene: TRBJ1-2
D gene: TRBD1
clone size: .
CDR3 protein: CASSINPGQGADGYTF
CDR3 DNA: TGCGCCAGCAGCATTAACCCGGGACAGGGGGCGGATGGCTACACCTTC

V gene: TRBV27
J gene: TRBJ1-2
D gene: .
clone size: .
CDR3 protein: CASSLTDGANYGYTF
CDR3 DNA: TGTGCCAGTAGTTTAACCGACGGAGCTAACTATGGCTACACCTTC

V gene: TRBV7-2
J gene: TRBJ2-7
D gene: .
clone size: few
CDR3 protein: CASSLGVRGGEQYF
CDR3 DNA: TGTGCCAGCAGCTTAGGCGTCAGGGGTGGCGAGCAGTACTTC

V gene: TRBV28
J gene: TRBJ2-1
D gene: .
clone size: few
CDR3 protein: CASSLGSGNSYNEQFF
CDR3 DNA: TGTGCCAGCAGTTTAGGTAGCGGAAACTCCTACAATGAGCAGTTCTTC

V gene: TRBV5-6
J gene: TRBJ1-1
D gene: .
clone size: few
CDR3 protein: CASSLKTNTEAFF
CDR3 DNA: TGTGCCAGCAGCTTGAAGACGAACACTGAAGCTTTCTTT

V gene: TRBV27
J gene: TRBJ2-1
D gene: TRBD2
clone size: few
CDR3 protein: CASSSNLAGSYNEQFF
CDR3 DNA: TGTGCCAGCAGTTCCAACCTAGCGGGATCCTACAATGAGCAGTTCTTC

V gene: TRBV12-3/TRBV12-4
J gene: TRBJ1-1
D gene: TRBD1
clone size: .
CDR3 protein: CASSRNRGQGMNTEAFF
CDR3 DNA: TGTGCCAGCAGCCGTAACAGGGGGCAGGGTATGAACACTGAAGCTTTCTTT

V gene: TRBV20-1
J gene: TRBJ2-1
D gene: TRBD2
clone size: many
CDR3 protein: CSATGTSGKYLNEQFF
CDR3 DNA: TGCAGTGCTACCGGGACTAGCGGGAAGTATCTCAATGAGCAGTTCTTC

V gene: TRBV20-1
J gene: TRBJ2-5
D gene: .
clone size: few
CDR3 protein: CSARSRLNQETQYF
CDR3 DNA: TGCAGTGCTAGATCTAGACTGAACCAAGAGACCCAGTACTTC

V gene: TRBV3-1
J gene: TRBJ2-7
D gene: .
clone size: .
CDR3 protein: CASSQVITQQCF
CDR3 DNA: TGTGCCAGCAGCCAAGTAATTACCCAGCAGTGCTTC

V gene: TRBV20-1
J gene: TRBJ2-7
D gene: .
clone size: .
CDR3 protein: CSARFKSYEQYF
CDR3 DNA: TGCAGTGCTAGATTTAAGTCCTACGAGCAGTACTTC

V gene: TRBV29-1
J gene: TRBJ2-5
D gene: TRBD1
clone size: few
CDR3 protein: CSVEGRGQETQYF
CDR3 DNA: TGCAGCGTTGAGGGCAGGGGGCAAGAGACCCAGTACTTC

V gene: TRBV3-1
J gene: TRBJ2-1
D gene: .
clone size: .
CDR3 protein: CASSLPPAGNNEQFF
CDR3 DNA: TGTGCCAGCAGCCTCCCCCCCGCGGGTAACAATGAGCAGTTCTTC

V gene: TRBV15
J gene: TRBJ2-7
D gene: TRBD1
clone size: .
CDR3 protein: CATSRDDRVGGEQYF
CDR3 DNA: TGTGCCACCAGCAGAGATGACAGGGTCGGCGGGGAGCAGTACTTC

V gene: TRBV30
J gene: TRBJ1-5
D gene: .
clone size: .
CDR3 protein: CAWSGQENQPQHF
CDR3 DNA: TGTGCCTGGAGTGGACAGGAAAATCAGCCCCAGCATTTT

V gene: TRBV6-6
J gene: TRBJ2-7
D gene: .
clone size: few
CDR3 protein: CASSPKGYEQYF
CDR3 DNA: TGTGCCAGCAGCCCAAAGGGCTACGAGCAGTACTTC

V gene: TRBV5-1
J gene: TRBJ2-7
D gene: TRBD2
clone size: .
CDR3 protein: CASSLETSGAYEQYF
CDR3 DNA: TGCGCCAGCAGCTTGGAGACTAGCGGGGCGTACGAGCAGTACTTC

V gene: TRBV20-1
J gene: TRBJ2-5
D gene: .
clone size: few
CDR3 protein: CSARDTETQYF
CDR3 DNA: TGCAGTGCTAGAGATACTGAGACCCAGTACTTC

V gene: TRBV20-1
J gene: TRBJ2-3
D gene: TRBD2
clone size: .
CDR3 protein: CSARTGLAGTDTQYF
CDR3 DNA: TGCAGTGCTAGAACGGGACTAGCGGGCACAGATACGCAGTATTTT

V gene: TRBV7-3
J gene: TRBJ2-1
D gene: TRBD2
clone size: .
CDR3 protein: CASSLTGLAGGGEQFF
CDR3 DNA: TGTGCCAGCAGCTTAACAGGACTAGCGGGAGGAGGGGAGCAGTTCTTC

V gene: TRBV20-1
J gene: TRBJ2-1
D gene: TRBD2
clone size: .
CDR3 protein: CSAREGSGGWYNEQFF
CDR3 DNA: TGCAGTGCTAGAGAGGGTAGCGGGGGTTGGTACAATGAGCAGTTCTTC

V gene: TRBV12-3/TRBV12-4
J gene: TRBJ2-3
D gene: TRBD2
clone size: .
CDR3 protein: CASSHPSGRFHTQYF
CDR3 DNA: TGTGCCAGCAGTCACCCGAGCGGGAGGTTTCATACGCAGTATTTT

V gene: TRBV7-9
J gene: TRBJ2-7
D gene: .
clone size: .
CDR3 protein: CASSSNVYEQYF
CDR3 DNA: TGTGCCAGCAGCTCCAATGTCTACGAGCAGTACTTC

V gene: TRBV5-1
J gene: TRBJ2-4
D gene: TRBD1
clone size: few
CDR3 protein: CASSPSGTEKNIQYF
CDR3 DNA: TGCGCCAGCAGCCCCTCCGGGACAGAAAAAAACATTCAGTACTTC

V gene: TRBV7-9
J gene: TRBJ2-5
D gene: .
clone size: many
CDR3 protein: CASSRVRETQYF
CDR3 DNA: TGTGCCAGCAGCCGAGTACGGGAGACCCAGTACTTC

V gene: TRBV20-1
J gene: TRBJ2-7
D gene: TRBD2
clone size: few
CDR3 protein: CSADPGTSSSYEQYF
CDR3 DNA: TGCAGTGCAGACCCGGGGACTAGCAGCTCCTACGAGCAGTACTTC

V gene: TRBV20-1
J gene: TRBJ1-1
D gene: .
clone size: .
CDR3 protein: CSARGPELNTEAFF
CDR3 DNA: TGCAGTGCTAGAGGCCCTGAGCTGAACACTGAAGCTTTCTTT

V gene: TRBV2
J gene: TRBJ2-1
D gene: TRBD1
clone size: few
CDR3 protein: CASRGQGAGNEQFF
CDR3 DNA: TGTGCCAGCAGAGGACAGGGGGCTGGTAATGAGCAGTTCTTC

V gene: TRBV6-2/TRBV6-3
J gene: TRBJ2-4
D gene: .
clone size: .
CDR3 protein: CASRPGGSKNIQYF
CDR3 DNA: TGTGCCAGCAGACCCGGGGGATCCAAAAACATTCAGTACTTC

V gene: TRBV20-1
J gene: TRBJ2-1
D gene: .
clone size: .
CDR3 protein: CSAVTNKDKNNEQFF
CDR3 DNA: TGCAGTGCTGTCACCAATAAGGACAAGAACAATGAGCAGTTCTTC

V gene: TRBV7-2
J gene: TRBJ2-3
D gene: .
clone size: .
CDR3 protein: CASSLIPSRRGDTQYF
CDR3 DNA: TGTGCCAGCAGCTTAATCCCCTCCCGGAGGGGAGATACGCAGTATTTT

V gene: TRBV12-3/TRBV12-4
J gene: TRBJ2-4
D gene: .
clone size: .
CDR3 protein: CASSLVERRWNIQYF
CDR3 DNA: TGTGCCAGCAGTTTGGTCGAGCGGCGATGGAACATTCAGTACTTC

V gene: TRBV29-1
J gene: TRBJ1-1
D gene: .
clone size: .
CDR3 protein: CSVGSGTTASRAFF
CDR3 DNA: TGCAGCGTTGGTTCCGGGACAACGGCCTCTAGGGCTTTCTTT

V gene: TRBV20-1
J gene: TRBJ1-5
D gene: .
clone size: few
CDR3 protein: CSAMLQYPYQPQHF
CDR3 DNA: TGCAGTGCTATGTTGCAGTACCCGTATCAGCCCCAGCATTTT

V gene: TRBV7-9
J gene: TRBJ2-3
D gene: TRBD1
clone size: .
CDR3 protein: CASSRWDREPDTQYF
CDR3 DNA: TGTGCCAGCAGCCGGTGGGACAGGGAACCAGATACGCAGTATTTT

V gene: TRBV9
J gene: TRBJ2-1
D gene: .
clone size: once
CDR3 protein: CASSPTDRDEQFF
CDR3 DNA: TGTGCCAGCAGCCCAACCGATCGGGATGAGCAGTTCTTC

V gene: TRBV7-9
J gene: TRBJ1-4
D gene: TRBD1
clone size: .
CDR3 protein: CASSMLTGGGEKLFF
CDR3 DNA: TGTGCCAGCAGCATGCTGACAGGGGGCGGAGAAAAACTGTTTTTT

V gene: TRBV12-3/TRBV12-4
J gene: TRBJ2-5
D gene: TRBD1
clone size: .
CDR3 protein: CASSSDNRGETQYF
CDR3 DNA: TGTGCCAGCAGTTCAGACAACAGGGGGGAGACCCAGTACTTC

V gene: TRBV27
J gene: TRBJ2-1
D gene: TRBD2
clone size: few
CDR3 protein: CASSLRLAGELEQFF
CDR3 DNA: TGTGCCAGCAGTCTTCGACTAGCGGGAGAGCTTGAGCAGTTCTTC

V gene: TRBV7-2
J gene: TRBJ2-1
D gene: TRBD2
clone size: few
CDR3 protein: CASSSMTSENEQFF
CDR3 DNA: TGTGCCAGCAGCTCCATGACTAGCGAGAATGAGCAGTTCTTC

V gene: TRBV3-1
J gene: TRBJ2-3
D gene: .
clone size: .
CDR3 protein: CASSQRGFTDTQYF
CDR3 DNA: TGTGCCAGCAGCCAACGGGGATTCACAGATACGCAGTATTTT

V gene: TRBV20-1
J gene: TRBJ2-1
D gene: .
clone size: .
CDR3 protein: CSALRERSSYNEQFF
CDR3 DNA: TGCAGTGCTCTCCGGGAAAGGAGCTCCTACAATGAGCAGTTCTTC

V gene: TRBV12-3/TRBV12-4
J gene: TRBJ2-3
D gene: TRBD1
clone size: .
CDR3 protein: CASSTGTARADTEYF
CDR3 DNA: TGTGCCAGCAGCACGGGGACAGCCCGGGCAGATACGGAGTATTTT

V gene: TRBV20-1
J gene: TRBJ2-1
D gene: TRBD1
clone size: .
CDR3 protein: CSANPGTGFSYEQFF
CDR3 DNA: TGCAGTGCTAACCCCGGGACAGGGTTTTCCTATGAGCAGTTCTTC

V gene: TRBV2
J gene: TRBJ1-2
D gene: .
clone size: many
CDR3 protein: CASWALDGYTF
CDR3 DNA: TGTGCCAGCTGGGCCCTGGATGGCTACACCTTC

V gene: TRBV4-2
J gene: TRBJ1-2
D gene: TRBD1
clone size: few
CDR3 protein: CASSQGVDRDGYTF
CDR3 DNA: TGTGCCAGCAGCCAAGGAGTGGACAGGGATGGCTACACCTTC

V gene: TRBV5-5
J gene: TRBJ2-7
D gene: .
clone size: .
CDR3 protein: CASSLNNYEQYF
CDR3 DNA: TGTGCCAGCAGCCTAAACAATTACGAGCAGTACTTC

V gene: TRBV20-1
J gene: TRBJ1-6
D gene: .
clone size: many
CDR3 protein: CSARDSDSPLHF
CDR3 DNA: TGCAGTGCTAGAGACTCGGATTCACCCCTCCACTTT

V gene: TRBV12-3/TRBV12-4
J gene: TRBJ2-1
D gene: TRBD2
clone size: few
CDR3 protein: CASRRGLEHEQFF
CDR3 DNA: TGTGCCAGCAGGAGGGGACTAGAGCATGAGCAGTTCTTC

V gene: TRBV7-2
J gene: TRBJ2-3
D gene: .
clone size: few
CDR3 protein: CASSFGLRTDTQYF
CDR3 DNA: TGTGCCAGCAGCTTTGGCTTGCGCACAGATACGCAGTATTTT

V gene: TRBV28
J gene: TRBJ2-2
D gene: .
clone size: .
CDR3 protein: CSSSLSNTGELVF
CDR3 DNA: TGTTCCAGCAGTTTAAGTAACACCGGGGAGCTGGTTTTT

V gene: TRBV20-1
J gene: TRBJ1-1
D gene: .
clone size: .
CDR3 protein: CSARARGGNTEAFF
CDR3 DNA: TGCAGTGCTAGAGCTAGGGGGGGGAACACTGAAGCTTTCTTT

V gene: TRBV25-1
J gene: TRBJ2-5
D gene: .
clone size: many
CDR3 protein: CASSPPGMQETQYF
CDR3 DNA: TGTGCCAGCAGTCCTCCCGGGATGCAAGAGACCCAGTACTTC

V gene: TRBV24-1
J gene: TRBJ2-2
D gene: .
clone size: .
CDR3 protein: CATSGRKQVANTGELFF
CDR3 DNA: TGTGCCACCAGTGGGAGGAAACAGGTCGCGAACACCGGGGAGCTGTTTTTT

V gene: TRBV24-1
J gene: TRBJ2-6
D gene: .
clone size: few
CDR3 protein: CATSDGGANVLTF
CDR3 DNA: TGTGCCACCAGTGATGGTGGGGCCAACGTCCTGACTTTC

V gene: TRBV20-1
J gene: TRBJ1-4
D gene: .
clone size: few
CDR3 protein: CSASTGTTNEKLFF
CDR3 DNA: TGCAGTGCTTCCACAGGGACAACTAATGAAAAACTGTTTTTT

V gene: TRBV7-2
J gene: TRBJ2-1
D gene: TRBD2
clone size: .
CDR3 protein: CASSSTSGGSSYNERFF
CDR3 DNA: TGTGCCAGCAGCTCGACTAGCGGGGGCAGCTCCTACAATGAGCGGTTCTTC